These 29 T cell receptor beta chains originate from one sample sequenced in a study of CD8+CD57+ T cells in acquired aplastic anemia. Only patients with CD8+CD57+ cell expansion on flow cytometry were chosen for sequencing. The TCR beta profiling, which covered VDJ combination and CDR3 sequence, was carried out using genomic DNA as the template. TCRdb re-called the reads with MiXCR, one entry per CDR3 protein. The table includes about 160,000 distinct CDR3 sequences, around 50% detected once. Sequenced input: sorted CD4+, CD8+, or CD8+CD57+ T cells (not recorded which) from PBMCs. The receptors stem from a human donor with aplastic anemia.

The rearrangement uses TRBV7-9 and TRBJ2-5; maybe TRBD1 (5 bases). V dropped 5 bases and J dropped 5 bases, with 12 bases sitting between them. CDR3 length: 13 residues. Germline values: CDR1 SEHNR, CDR2 FQNEAQ (reference sequence). The CDR3 reads CASSPAGIETQYF. CDR3 sequence (DNA): TGTGCCAGCAGCCCGGCAGGGATCGAGACCCAGTACTTC.

On this clonotype itself: This clone may be a read error of a much larger clone one base away. This chain uses TRBV5-1 with TRBJ1-1, with a tentative D call TRBD1 (5 bases). CDR3 size: 14 residues. CDR1 is SGHRS and CDR2 is YFSETQ in the germline V gene. In nucleotides, the CDR3 is TGCGCCAGCAGCAACCCGACAGTGAACACTGGAGCTTTCTTT. Protein: CASSNPTVNTGAFF.

This clonotype was seen once. V usage is TRBV24-1 and J usage is TRBJ1-6; D ambiguous. The CDR3 has 15 amino acids. Germline V lookup: CDR1 KGHDR, CDR2 SFDVKD. Trimming removed 0 bases from V and 6 bases from J, with 8 bases in between. The CDR3 coding sequence is TGTGCCACCAGTGATTTGCGAGGGTTTAATTCACCCCTCCACTTT. Its translation: CATSDLRGFNSPLHF.

This sequence joins TRBV29-1 and TRBJ2-1, with no clear D. CDR3 size: 11 residues. Trimming pared 4 bases from V and 8 bases from J, leaving 9 bases between. Per the germline V gene, CDR1 is SQVTM and CDR2 is ANQGSEA. CDR3 nucleotide sequence: TGCAGCGTTGCCCCGACTTATGAGCAGTTCTTC. This sequence encodes CSVAPTYEQFF.

The table lists this clonotype with many counts. The rearrangement joins TRBV7-2 to TRBJ2-3; D gene unclear. V was shortened by 2 bases and J by 4 bases, with 10 bases between the two germline ends. Germline CDR1 reads SGHTA; CDR2 reads FQGNSA. This CDR3 has 14 amino acids. The CDR3 reads CASSLRIGADTQYF. The CDR3 DNA reads as TGTGCCAGCAGCTTACGGATTGGGGCAGATACGCAGTATTTT.

The genes are TRBV20-1 and TRBJ2-5; 8 nucleotides line up with TRBD2. The germline gives CDR1 DFQATT, CDR2 SNEGSKA (reference sequence). The CDR3 is 13 amino acids. With 0 bases clipped from V and 3 bases from J, the junction kept 0 bases outside the gene matches. The CDR3 spells CSARELAEETQYF. CDR3 nucleotide sequence: TGCAGTGCTAGAGAACTAGCGGAAGAGACCCAGTACTTC.

Concerning this clonotype: This may be a read error: a much more frequent sequence differs by one nucleotide. This rearrangement joins TRBV7-2 to TRBJ1-1, with a tentative D call TRBD1 (5 bases). There are 14 residues in the CDR3. V was pared by 7 bases and J by 2 bases, with 14 bases between. Germline CDR1 reads SGHTA; CDR2 reads FQGNSA. CDR3 residues: CASNLGQVNTEAFF. In nucleotides, the CDR3 is TGTGCCAGCAACCTGGGGCAGGTAAACACTGAAGCTTTCTTT.

The genes are TRBV7-2 and TRBJ2-3; a possible D gene is TRBD1 (5 bases). The CDR3 totals 14 residues. The V end lost 1 base, the J end lost 6 bases, and 11 bases lay between the germline ends. Germline CDR1 reads SGHTA; CDR2 reads FQGNSA. The CDR3 loop is CASSLGRVEDTQYF. The CDR3 bases are TGTGCCAGCAGCTTAGGCAGGGTGGAGGATACGCAGTATTTT. The variable domain in full, with the rest retrieved from reference TRBV7-2 and TRBJ2-3, is GAGVSQSPSNKVTEKGKDVELRCDPISGHTALYWYRQSLGQGLEFLIYFQGNSAPDKSGLPSDRFSAERTGGSVSTLTIQRTQQEDSAVYLCASSLGRVEDTQYFGPGTRLTVL.

This clonotype was detected once. The gene calls are TRBV10-1 and TRBJ2-4; D gene ambiguous. From germline, CDR1 is WNHNN and CDR2 SYGVQD (reference sequence). The CDR3 contains 13 residues. V gave up 3 bases and J gave up 0 bases, with 3 bases separating them. The CDR3 region has the DNA TGCGCCAGCAGTGATGTAGCCAAAAACATTCAGTACTTC. Translated, it gives CASSDVAKNIQYF.

The chain recombines TRBV20-1 with TRBJ2-7; no clear D gene. Trimming stripped 3 bases from V and 6 bases from J, with 12 bases between. CDR3 size: 12 residues. Per germline, CDR1 DFQATT and CDR2 SNEGSKA (reference sequence). The CDR3 nucleotides read TGCAGTGCTAGGATGCGAGGTCTCGAGCAGTACTTC. Amino acid sequence: CSARMRGLEQYF.

This clonotype has a handful of counts. V and J are TRBV6-2 or TRBV6-3 and TRBJ2-2; 14 bases map to TRBD2. The ends lost 2 bases at V and 2 bases at J; junction bases unmatched: 4. The CDR3 runs 18 residues. Germline CDR1 reads MNHEY; CDR2 reads SVGEGT. The CDR3 here is CASSYQGLAGVNTGELFF. CDR3 DNA: TGTGCCAGCAGTTACCAGGGACTAGCGGGAGTAAACACCGGGGAGCTGTTTTTT.

This clonotype has only a few counts. A much larger clone differs by one base, so this may be a read error. The chain employs TRBV15 and TRBJ2-1, with TRBD2 matching 14 bases. The V and J ends lost 5 bases and 0 bases, in that order; junction bases with no gene match: 9. There are 19 residues in the CDR3. Germline V gene sequence: CDR1 LNHNV, CDR2 YYDKDF (reference sequence). Written as DNA, the CDR3 is TGTGCCACCAGCCTAGGACTAGCGGGAGGTCCGAGCTCCTACAATGAGCAGTTCTTC. It is translated as CATSLGLAGGPSSYNEQFF.

In its sample, this clonotype was seen many times. The CDR3 coding sequence is TGTGCCAGCAGGCCCGGACTAGCGGCAAGCACAGATACGCAGTATTTT. As protein: CASRPGLAASTDTQYF. V gene TRBV2 combines with J gene TRBJ2-3; 10 bases fit TRBD2. This CDR3 is 16 amino acids long. The germline V gene encodes CDR1 SNHLY and CDR2 FYNNEI. Trimming removed 6 bases from V and 0 bases from J; junction bases left unmatched: 6.

The sample holds many counts of this clonotype. The genes are TRBV7-9 and TRBJ2-7; no clear D. The CDR3 has 13 amino acids. Germline-derived CDR1 and CDR2 are SEHNR and FQNEAQ (reference sequence). V shed 0 bases and J shed 7 bases, with 10 bases lying between them. The CDR3 spells CASSLASTREQYF. CDR3 DNA: TGTGCCAGCAGCTTAGCGTCTACCCGGGAGCAGTACTTC.

This clonotype was counted a few times. The V and J genes are TRBV10-3 and TRBJ2-5; TRBD1 matches at 12 bases. J was trimmed by 5 bases and V by 4 bases; bases with no gene match: 8. CDR1 is ENHRY and CDR2 is SYGVKD in the germline V gene. The CDR3 consists of 16 residues. CDR3 DNA: TGTGCCATCAGTGTTGGCGGGACAGGGGGCGTCGAGACCCAGTACTTC. Translating it yields CAISVGGTGGVETQYF.

J is TRBJ2-7 and V is TRBV4-1; D may be TRBD1 or TRBD2 (5 bases each). V was cut by 0 bases and J by 1 base, with 19 bases left in between. Germline values: CDR1 MGHRA, CDR2 YSYEKL. CDR3 length: 18 residues. This CDR3 is CASSQDYPGRQVSYEQYF. Here the CDR3 DNA reads TGCGCCAGCAGCCAAGATTATCCGGGACGCCAGGTATCCTACGAGCAGTACTTC.

This rearrangement joins TRBV9 to TRBJ2-3, with D perhaps TRBD2 (6 bases). This CDR3 is built from 15 residues. The germline V gene encodes CDR1 SGDLS and CDR2 YYNGEE. V was cut by 4 bases and J by 1 base, with 13 bases left in between. This chain's CDR3 is CASSFWGEGTDTQYF. The CDR3 region has the DNA TGTGCCAGCAGCTTCTGGGGGGAGGGCACAGATACGCAGTATTTT.

The chain links TRBV19 to TRBJ1-1; 7 positions match TRBD1. The CDR3 has 14 amino acids. The germline gives CDR1 LNHDA, CDR2 SQIVND (reference sequence). V gave up 7 bases and J gave up 0 bases; unmatched junction bases: 5. CDR3 in amino acids: CASTQTGMNTEAFF. CDR3 coding DNA: TGTGCCAGTACTCAGACAGGGATGAACACTGAAGCTTTCTTT.

This clonotype has only a few counts. A read error may explain this, as a much larger clone is one base away. The chain combines TRBV11-2 with TRBJ2-3; 8 nucleotides line up with TRBD2. The CDR3 is 16 residues long. Germline V CDR1 and CDR2: SGHAT, FQNNGV. In DNA form, the CDR3 reads TGTGCCAGCATCTTAGATCAAGCGGGGGGCACAGATACGCAGTATTTT. Amino acid sequence: CASILDQAGGTDTQYF.

V usage is TRBV25-1 and J usage is TRBJ2-6, with 7 bases lining up with TRBD2. Trimming at V came to 4 bases and at J to 0 bases, leaving 3 bases not matched to a gene. CDR3 length equals 16 residues. The germline V gene has CDR1 MGHDK and CDR2 SYGVNS. The CDR3 spells CASSAGGNSGANVLTF. CDR3 sequence (DNA): TGTGCCAGCAGTGCCGGGGGGAACTCTGGGGCCAACGTCCTGACTTTC.

The chain joins TRBV7-6 to TRBJ2-1; TRBD1 is a possible D gene (5 bases). Germline V CDR1 and CDR2: SGHVS, FNYEAQ. V was clipped by 5 bases and J by 6 bases, with 11 bases between them. CDR3 size: 13 residues. The DNA of the CDR3 is TGTGCCAGCAGCCTTCAGGGTATCAATGAGCAGTTCTTC. Encoded protein: CASSLQGINEQFF. The complete variable domain, with remaining parts taken from reference TRBV7-6 and TRBJ2-1, reads GAGVSQSPRYKVTKRGQDVALRCDPISGHVSLYWYRQALGQGPEFLTYFNYEAQQDKSGLPNDRFSAERPEGSISTLTIQRTEQRDSAMYRCASSLQGINEQFFGPGTRLTVL.

This clonotype was found once. This sequence joins TRBV10-3 and TRBJ2-5, with 8 bases lining up with TRBD2. Germline CDR1 and CDR2: ENHRY and SYGVKD. The CDR3 length is 13 residues. The V gene end was trimmed by 6 bases and the J gene end by 3 bases; junction bases not matched to a gene: 3. The CDR3 reads CAIRTSVEETQYF. CDR3 sequence (DNA): TGTGCCATCAGGACTAGCGTAGAAGAGACCCAGTACTTC.

The V and J genes are TRBV7-9 and TRBJ2-7; D possibly matches TRBD1 or TRBD2 (6 bases each). This CDR3 spans 13 amino acids. Germline V gene sequence: CDR1 SEHNR, CDR2 FQNEAQ (reference sequence). The V and J ends lost 5 bases and 2 bases respectively, with 10 bases between them. CDR3 coding DNA: TGTGCCAGCAGCACTAGGGGGGCCTACGAGCAGTACTTC. Translating it yields CASSTRGAYEQYF. The complete variable domain, with remaining parts taken from reference TRBV7-9 and TRBJ2-7, reads DTGVSQNPRHKITKRGQNVTFRCDPISEHNRLYWYRQTLGQGPEFLTYFQNEAQLEKSRLLSDRFSAERPKGSFSTLEIQRTEQGDSAMYLCASSTRGAYEQYFGPGTRLTVT.

The genes are TRBV9 and TRBJ2-7, with no clear D. Trimming took off 4 bases at V and 2 bases at J, with 13 bases between the two ends. The CDR3 runs 14 residues. CDR1 SGDLS and CDR2 YYNGEE come from the germline V gene. For the CDR3, the DNA is TGTGCCAGCAGCCAAGATCGAATGACCTACGAGCAGTACTTC. Translated, it gives CASSQDRMTYEQYF.

The rearrangement links TRBV7-9 to TRBJ2-7; 9 bases map to TRBD2. Germline-derived CDR1 and CDR2 are SEHNR and FQNEAQ (reference sequence). The CDR3 extends over 14 amino acids. The ends lost 4 bases at V and 6 bases at J; junction bases unmatched: 7. Here the CDR3 reads CASSSDSGSREQYF. The CDR3 nucleotides are TGTGCCAGCAGCTCAGATAGCGGGAGCCGCGAGCAGTACTTC.

The gene calls are TRBV19 and TRBJ1-1; TRBD1 matches at 9 bases. The CDR3 spans 15 residues. After removal of 7 bases from V and 1 base from J, the junction contained 7 bases not matched to a gene. In germline, CDR1 is LNHDA, CDR2 SQIVND (reference sequence). Written as DNA, the CDR3 is TGTGCCAGTACTGCGGGACAGGGTTGGAACACTGAAGCTTTCTTT. It is translated as CASTAGQGWNTEAFF. Full variable domain (remainder filled in from reference TRBV19 and TRBJ1-1): DGGITQSPKYLFRKEGQNVTLSCEQNLNHDAMYWYRQDPGQGLRLIYYSQIVNDFQKGDIAEGYSVSREKKESFPLTVTSAQKNPTAFYLCASTAGQGWNTEAFFGQGTRLTVV.

The chain employs TRBV10-2 and TRBJ2-7, with unresolved D. The germline V gene encodes CDR1 WSHSY and CDR2 SAAADI. V dropped 2 bases and J dropped 5 bases, with 4 bases sitting between them. The CDR3 extends over 11 amino acids. The CDR3 nucleotides read TGCGCCAGCAGTGAGGCCCACGAGCAGTACTTC. Residues: CASSEAHEQYF.

Details on this clonotype: A read error may account for a junction end that differs from germline. The chain employs TRBV7-9 and TRBJ1-2; a possible D gene is TRBD1 (5 bases). Germline V lookup: CDR1 SEHNR, CDR2 FQNEAQ (reference sequence). This CDR3 comprises 11 residues. The CDR3 DNA reads TGCGCCAGCAGTAGGGGTAACGGCTACACCTTC. This codes for CASSRGNGYTF.

Points on this clonotype: One end of the junction fails to match germline, which may point to a read error. The chain employs TRBV2 and TRBJ1-1; no definite D call. Germline values: CDR1 SNHLY, CDR2 FYNNEI. The CDR3 consists of 13 residues. The CDR3 DNA follows: TGTGCCAGCAGTGTTCTGGGAGACACTGAAGCTTTTTTT. Protein product: CASSVLGDTEAFF.